What follows is one T cell receptor beta chain and its context. The method was immunoSEQ multiplex PCR; TCRdb's version includes in-frame clones alone and lacks a portion of them. The profile shows about 210,000 clones, roughly 90% of them singletons. The sample comes from a study of blood T cell repertoires in COVID-19. Whole-study context: COVID-19 samples collected from the United States, Italy and Spain covered acute and convalescent phases. The cDNA or gDNA used as material had been derived from T cells, B-cell-depleted T cells, or PBMCs.

The CDR3 consists of 11 residues. CDR1 and CDR2 from the germline V gene are GTSNPN and SVGIG (reference sequence). V was trimmed by 4 bases and J by 2 bases, leaving 5 bases between them. The receptor was derived from a woman aged 18-29 years who had recovered from COVID-19. V is TRBV30 and J is TRBJ1-2; D is unclear. Source material: PBMCs or T cells enriched from blood (not recorded which). CDR3 nucleotide sequence: TGTGCCTGGAACGGGAACTATGGCTACACCTTC. Its protein is CAWNGNYGYTF.